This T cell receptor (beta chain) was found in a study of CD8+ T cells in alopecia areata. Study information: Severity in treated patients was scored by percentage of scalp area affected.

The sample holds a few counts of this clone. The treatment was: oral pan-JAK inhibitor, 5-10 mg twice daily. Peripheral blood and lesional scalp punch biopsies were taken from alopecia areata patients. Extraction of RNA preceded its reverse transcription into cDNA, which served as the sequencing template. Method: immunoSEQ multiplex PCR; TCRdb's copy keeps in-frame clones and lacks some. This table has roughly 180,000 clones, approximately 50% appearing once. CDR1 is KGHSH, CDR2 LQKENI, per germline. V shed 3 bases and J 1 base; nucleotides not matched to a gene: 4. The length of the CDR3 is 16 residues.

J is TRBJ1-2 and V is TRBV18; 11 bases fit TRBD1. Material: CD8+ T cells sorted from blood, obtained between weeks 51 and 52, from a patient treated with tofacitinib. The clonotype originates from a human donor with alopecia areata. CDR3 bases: TGTGCCAGCTCACCGGTGGGACAGGGGGATAACTATGGCTACACCTTC. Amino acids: CASSPVGQGDNYGYTF. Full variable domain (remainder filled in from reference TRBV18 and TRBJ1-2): NAGVMQNPRHLVRRRGQEARLRCSPMKGHSHVYWYRQLPEEGLKFMVYLQKENIIDESGMPKERFSAEFPKEGPSILRIQQVVRGDSAAYFCASSPVGQGDNYGYTFGSGTRLTVV.